This T cell receptor beta chain was documented in a study of blood T cell repertoires in COVID-19. As handled by the study authors: The assay estimated nucleated cells by amplifying reference gene primers. Using immunoSEQ multiplex PCR, the repertoire was profiled, and TCRdb retains in-frame clones only, with some absent. V and J calls and clone size are copied from that table; D and trimming were computed from the DNA. The sample consists of around 280,000 clones, roughly nine tenths of them appearing once. The CDR3 extends over 19 amino acids. V lost 0 bases to trimming and J lost 1 base, with 20 bases between them. Germline V gene lookup returns CDR1 LNHDA and CDR2 SQIVND (reference sequence).

Sequencing was performed on PBMCs or T cells enriched from blood (not recorded which). V usage is TRBV19 and J usage is TRBJ2-3; a possible D gene is TRBD2 (5 bases). The clonotype was recovered from a woman aged 40 to 49 who had recovered from COVID-19. CDR3: CASSIDRVGTRGRTDTQYF. CDR3 nucleotide sequence: TGTGCCAGTAGTATAGATCGGGTGGGTACTAGAGGACGCACAGATACGCAGTATTTT.